The 6 T cell receptor beta chains presented below share a single source sample, sequenced in a study of PD-1 blockade in classical Hodgkin lymphoma. Method: immunoSEQ multiplex PCR; TCRdb's copy keeps in-frame clones and lacks some. The sample holds some 6,800 clones, 60% to 85% seen once. Relapse after autologous stem cell transplantation occurred in every patient, and brentuximab vedotin exposure varied. Here the sequenced sample was peripheral blood mononuclear cells (PBMCs), taken at baseline. The origin of the receptors is a human donor with classical Hodgkin lymphoma.

The CDR3 DNA sequence: TGTGCCAGCAGCCCCGGTCAGGGAACCGGGGAGCTGTTTTTT. It specifies CASSPGQGTGELFF. The chain couples TRBV7-2 to TRBJ2-2; maybe TRBD1 (5 bases). CDR1 and CDR2 from the germline V gene are SGHTA and FQGNSA. V lost 5 bases, J lost 5 bases, and 12 bases lay in between. There are 14 residues in the CDR3.

The rearrangement joins TRBV7-8 to TRBJ1-1; D may be TRBD1 (6 bases). This CDR3 has 14 residues. Germline-derived CDR1 and CDR2 are SGHVS and FQNEAQ. Trimming left V 2 bases short and J 6 bases short, with 13 bases between. Written as DNA, the CDR3 is TGTGCCAGCAGCTTAAACAGGGAGGGGCCTGAAGCTTTCTTT. Its translation: CASSLNREGPEAFF.

The CDR3 DNA reads TGCGCCAGCAGCCCATCCGGACAGGTTGAAAAACTGTTTTTT. It yields the protein CASSPSGQVEKLFF. The chain employs TRBV4-3 and TRBJ1-4, with TRBD1 identical over 7 bases. Germline CDR1 and CDR2: LGHNA and YSLEER. Losses at the gene ends were 4 bases for V and 7 bases for J; bases not matched to a gene: 6. The CDR3 is 14 residues long.

V is TRBV4-2 and J is TRBJ1-2; D gene ambiguous. The CDR3 has 15 amino acids. Per the germline V gene, CDR1 is LGHNA and CDR2 is YNFKEQ. Trimming took 0 bases from V and 4 from J, leaving 12 bases between them. The CDR3 here is CASSQDLNEGYGYTF. CDR3 DNA: TGTGCCAGCAGCCAAGATCTTAATGAGGGCTATGGCTACACCTTC.

The J gene is TRBJ1-5, the V gene TRBV6-1; 8 positions match TRBD1. V trimming: 5 bases; J trimming: 4 bases; junction bases outside the gene matches: 7. CDR1 is MNHNS and CDR2 is SASEGT in the germline V gene. The CDR3 is made up of 15 amino acids. Here the CDR3 reads CASSTGQGQNQPQHF. CDR3 bases: TGTGCCAGCAGTACAGGACAGGGTCAAAATCAGCCCCAGCATTTT.

The V and J genes are TRBV27 and TRBJ2-7, with TRBD2 matching over 10 bases. Losses at the gene ends were 5 bases for V and 2 bases for J; bases not matched to a gene: 3. CDR3 size: 14 residues. Germline values: CDR1 MNHEY, CDR2 SMNVEV (reference sequence). The CDR3 spells CASSILAGAYEQYF. DNA of the CDR3: TGTGCCAGCAGTATCCTAGCGGGAGCCTACGAGCAGTACTTC.